Following are 5 T cell receptor beta chains from one sample sequenced in a study of cytomegalovirus exposure and HLA in healthy donors (TCRdb year 2017). Receptor amplification or capture employed the immunoSEQ multiplex PCR assay. A mixture of 60 forward primers for TCR Vbeta segments and 13 reverse primers for TCR Jbeta segments was used in the multiplex PCR. TCRdb provides this immuneACCESS table in a form limited to in-frame rearrangements. Some clones are lacking; in checked studies, under half of them reflect an unresolved V gene, and why the rest are absent is not known. Within this sample are fewer than 150,000 clones, with around 70% of them counted one time only. In total, the top ten clones hold roughly 3% of the sample. Sequenced: PBMCs. The receptors were gathered from a man aged 25-40 years in good health and CMV-seronegative.

This clone was seen only a few times. The chain joins TRBV28 to TRBJ2-2; TRBD1 aligns across 8 bases. V was pared by 2 bases and J by 6 bases, with 8 bases of the junction left unmatched. The CDR3 consists of 16 residues. CDR1 and CDR2 (germline): MDHEN, SYDVKM. The CDR3 protein is CASSLAVQGASGELFF. The DNA for the CDR3 is TGTGCCAGCAGTTTAGCGGTCCAGGGGGCATCCGGGGAGCTGTTTTTT. The entire variable domain, with the rest obtained from reference TRBV28 and TRBJ2-2, is as follows: DVKVTQSSRYLVKRTGEKVFLECVQDMDHENMFWYRQDPGLGLRLIYFSYDVKMKEKGDIPEGYSVSREKKERFSLILESASTNQTSMYLCASSLAVQGASGELFFGEGSRLTVL.

This clone appeared once. This chain uses TRBV19 with TRBJ1-2, with 10 bases identical to TRBD1. Unmatched junction bases numbered 4, after V lost 3 bases and J lost 6 bases. The CDR3 loop spans 14 amino acids. CDR1 and CDR2 from the germline V gene are LNHDA and SQIVND (reference sequence). CDR3 sequence: CASSIGDRGHGYTF. The DNA for the CDR3 is TGTGCCAGTAGTATCGGGGACAGGGGTCATGGCTACACCTTC. Complete variable domain (other parts from reference TRBV19 and TRBJ1-2): DGGITQSPKYLFRKEGQNVTLSCEQNLNHDAMYWYRQDPGQGLRLIYYSQIVNDFQKGDIAEGYSVSREKKESFPLTVTSAQKNPTAFYLCASSIGDRGHGYTFGSGTRLTVV.

This clone was recorded only once. Other nucleotide sequences from this sample produce the same CDR3. The J gene is TRBJ2-3, the V gene TRBV7-2, with no clear D. CDR1 is SGHTA, CDR2 FQGNSA, per germline. Trimming stripped 5 bases from V and 2 bases from J, with 5 bases between. This CDR3 has 12 residues. The CDR3 protein is CASSPSTDTQYF. CDR3 sequence (DNA): TGTGCCAGCAGCCCGTCCACAGATACGCAGTATTTT.

A few counts support this clone. The chain joins TRBV4-3 to TRBJ1-4; D is perhaps TRBD1 (5 bases). CDR3 length: 16 amino acids. Germline V CDR1 and CDR2: LGHNA, YSLEER. V was trimmed by 1 base and J by 4 bases, leaving 13 bases between them. The DNA for the CDR3 is TGCGCCAGCAGCCAAGGTCCTGGGGGGAGTAATGAAAAACTGTTTTTT. It specifies CASSQGPGGSNEKLFF.

This sequence joins TRBV9 and TRBJ1-1; D is unresolved. The V gene lost 0 bases and the J gene lost 4 bases, with 13 bases spanning the gap. CDR3 size: 15 residues. Germline loops: CDR1 SGDLS, CDR2 YYNGEE. The DNA of the CDR3 is TGTGCCAGCAGCGTAGGTAGCCCGGTGGGCACTGAAGCTTTCTTT. Translated, it gives CASSVGSPVGTEAFF.